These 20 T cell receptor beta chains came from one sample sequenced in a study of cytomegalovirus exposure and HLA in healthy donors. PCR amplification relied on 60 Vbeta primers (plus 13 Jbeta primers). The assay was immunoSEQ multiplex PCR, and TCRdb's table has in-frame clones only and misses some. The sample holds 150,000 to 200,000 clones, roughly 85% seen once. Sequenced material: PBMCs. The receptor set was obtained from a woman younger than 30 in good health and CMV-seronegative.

CDR3 coding DNA: TGTGCCAGCAGCTTAATTCCGGGACAGCCTAATGAGCAGTTCTTC. This gives the protein CASSLIPGQPNEQFF. The J gene is TRBJ2-1, the V gene TRBV7-9, with 7 bases that match TRBD1. Germline CDR1 reads SEHNR; CDR2 reads FQNEAQ (reference sequence). The CDR3 is 15 residues long. V was pared by 2 bases and J by 7 bases, with 8 bases of the junction left unmatched.

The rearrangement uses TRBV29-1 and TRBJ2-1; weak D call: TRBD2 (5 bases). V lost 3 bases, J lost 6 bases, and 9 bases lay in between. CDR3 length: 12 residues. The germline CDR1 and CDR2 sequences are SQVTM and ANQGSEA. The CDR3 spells CSVDQRTNEQFF. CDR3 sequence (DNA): TGCAGCGTTGACCAGCGGACCAATGAGCAGTTCTTC.

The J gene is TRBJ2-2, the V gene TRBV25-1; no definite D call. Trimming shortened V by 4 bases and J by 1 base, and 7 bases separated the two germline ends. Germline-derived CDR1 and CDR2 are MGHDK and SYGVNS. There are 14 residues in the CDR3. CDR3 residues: CASSARLNTGELFF. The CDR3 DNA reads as TGTGCCAGCAGTGCCCGGTTGAACACCGGGGAGCTGTTTTTT.

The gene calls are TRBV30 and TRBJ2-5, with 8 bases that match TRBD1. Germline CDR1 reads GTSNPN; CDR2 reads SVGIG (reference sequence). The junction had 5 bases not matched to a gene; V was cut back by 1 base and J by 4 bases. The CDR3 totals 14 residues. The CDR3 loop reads CAWSDQTGAETQYF. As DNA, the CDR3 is TGTGCCTGGAGTGACCAGACAGGGGCAGAGACCCAGTACTTC.

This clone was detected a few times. CDR3 in DNA: TGTGCCAGCAGTAATTCCGGGACAGTGGCTTTCTTT. Translated: CASSNSGTVAFF. The chain employs TRBV7-9 and TRBJ1-1, with 7 nucleotides matching TRBD1. With 6 bases clipped from V and 11 bases from J, the junction kept 9 bases outside the gene matches. The CDR3 runs 12 residues. Per germline, CDR1 SEHNR and CDR2 FQNEAQ (reference sequence). Based on the CDR3 plus reference TRBV7-9 and TRBJ1-1, the full variable domain is DTGVSQNPRHKITKRGQNVTFRCDPISEHNRLYWYRQTLGQGPEFLTYFQNEAQLEKSRLLSDRFSAERPKGSFSTLEIQRTEQGDSAMYLCASSNSGTVAFFGQGTRLTVV.

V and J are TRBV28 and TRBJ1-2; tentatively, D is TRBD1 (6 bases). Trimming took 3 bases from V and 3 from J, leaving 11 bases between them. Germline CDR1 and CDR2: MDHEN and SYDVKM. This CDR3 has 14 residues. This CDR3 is CASSLDSAYYGYTF. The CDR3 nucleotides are TGTGCCAGCAGTTTGGACAGCGCGTACTATGGCTACACCTTC.

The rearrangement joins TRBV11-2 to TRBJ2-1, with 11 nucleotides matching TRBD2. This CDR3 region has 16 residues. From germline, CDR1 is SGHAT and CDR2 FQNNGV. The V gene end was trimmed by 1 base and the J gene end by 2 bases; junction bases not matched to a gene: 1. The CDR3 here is CASSLGGLAAYNEQFF. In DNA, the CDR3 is TGTGCCAGCAGCTTAGGGGGACTAGCGGCCTACAATGAGCAGTTCTTC.

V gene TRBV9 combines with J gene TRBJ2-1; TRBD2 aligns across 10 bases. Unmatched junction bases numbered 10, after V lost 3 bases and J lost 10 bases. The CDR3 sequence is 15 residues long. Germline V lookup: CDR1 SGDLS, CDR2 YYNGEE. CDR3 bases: TGTGCCAGCAGCGCGGGAAGCGGGAGGGGCGGGGAGCAGTTCTTC. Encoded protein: CASSAGSGRGGEQFF.

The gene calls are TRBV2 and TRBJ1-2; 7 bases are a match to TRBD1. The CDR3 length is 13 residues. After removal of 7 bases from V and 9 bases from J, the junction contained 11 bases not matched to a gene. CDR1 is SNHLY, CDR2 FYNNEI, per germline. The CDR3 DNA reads TGTGCCAGCATAGCCGACAGGGTGGTGAGCTACACCTTC. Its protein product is CASIADRVVSYTF. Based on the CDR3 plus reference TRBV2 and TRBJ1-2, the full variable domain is EPEVTQTPSHQVTQMGQEVILRCVPISNHLYFYWYRQILGQKVEFLVSFYNNEISEKSEIFDDQFSVERPDGSNFTLKIRSTKLEDSAMYFCASIADRVVSYTFGSGTRLTVV.

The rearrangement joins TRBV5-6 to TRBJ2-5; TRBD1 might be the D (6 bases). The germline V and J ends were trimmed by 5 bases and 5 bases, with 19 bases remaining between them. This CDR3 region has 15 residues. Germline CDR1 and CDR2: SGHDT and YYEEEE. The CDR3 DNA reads TGTGCCAGCAGTTTTACAGGGTATGGGTACGAGACCCAGTACTTC. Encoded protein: CASSFTGYGYETQYF.

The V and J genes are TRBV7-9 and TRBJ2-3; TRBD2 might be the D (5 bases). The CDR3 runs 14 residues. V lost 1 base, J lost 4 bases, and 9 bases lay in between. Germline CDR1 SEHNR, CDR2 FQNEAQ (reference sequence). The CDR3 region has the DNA TGTGCCAGCAGCTTAGTGGCCGGGGCAGATACGCAGTATTTT. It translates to CASSLVAGADTQYF.

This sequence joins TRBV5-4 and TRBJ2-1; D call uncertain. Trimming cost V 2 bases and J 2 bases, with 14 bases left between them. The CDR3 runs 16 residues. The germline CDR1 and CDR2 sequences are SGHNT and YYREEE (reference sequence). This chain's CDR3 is CASSFIAADAYNEQFF. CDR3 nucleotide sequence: TGTGCCAGCAGCTTCATCGCGGCAGATGCCTACAATGAGCAGTTCTTC.

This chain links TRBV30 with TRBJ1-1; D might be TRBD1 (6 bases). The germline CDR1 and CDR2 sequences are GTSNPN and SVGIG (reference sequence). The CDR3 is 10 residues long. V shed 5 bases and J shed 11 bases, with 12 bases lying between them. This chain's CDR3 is CAWEGVEAFF. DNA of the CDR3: TGTGCCTGGGAGGGGGTGGAGGCTTTCTTT.

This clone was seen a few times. The CDR3 protein is CASSMDQGAVEKLFF. Here the CDR3 DNA reads TGTGCCAGTAGTATGGATCAGGGGGCGGTTGAAAAACTGTTTTTT. This chain connects TRBV19 to TRBJ1-4, with 8 bases aligning to TRBD1. Germline-derived CDR1 and CDR2 are LNHDA and SQIVND (reference sequence). V was clipped by 3 bases and J by 7 bases; unmatched bases: 7. The CDR3 covers 15 residues.

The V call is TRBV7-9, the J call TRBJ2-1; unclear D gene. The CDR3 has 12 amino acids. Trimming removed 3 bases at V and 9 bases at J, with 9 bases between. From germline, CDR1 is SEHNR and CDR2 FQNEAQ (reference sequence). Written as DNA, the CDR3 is TGTGCCAGCAGCTTTCTAGAGGCTGAGCAGTTCTTC. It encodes CASSFLEAEQFF.

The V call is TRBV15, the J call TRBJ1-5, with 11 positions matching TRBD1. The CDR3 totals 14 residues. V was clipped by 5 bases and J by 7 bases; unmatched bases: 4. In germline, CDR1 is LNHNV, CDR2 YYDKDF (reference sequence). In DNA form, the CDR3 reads TGTGCCACCAGCTCGGACAGGGGGCACCAGCCCCAGCATTTT. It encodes CATSSDRGHQPQHF.

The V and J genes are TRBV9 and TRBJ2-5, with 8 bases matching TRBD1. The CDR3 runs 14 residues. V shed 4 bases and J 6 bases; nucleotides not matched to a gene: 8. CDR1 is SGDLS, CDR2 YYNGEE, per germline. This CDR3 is CASSSTGGSQTQYF. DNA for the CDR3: TGTGCCAGCAGCTCCACAGGGGGGTCGCAGACCCAGTACTTC.

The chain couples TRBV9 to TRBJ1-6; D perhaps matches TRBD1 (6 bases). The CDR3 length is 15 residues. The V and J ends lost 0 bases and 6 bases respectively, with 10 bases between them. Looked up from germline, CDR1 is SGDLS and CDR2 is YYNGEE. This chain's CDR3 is CASSVGTVGNSPLHF. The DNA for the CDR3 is TGTGCCAGCAGCGTAGGGACAGTCGGTAATTCACCCCTCCACTTT.

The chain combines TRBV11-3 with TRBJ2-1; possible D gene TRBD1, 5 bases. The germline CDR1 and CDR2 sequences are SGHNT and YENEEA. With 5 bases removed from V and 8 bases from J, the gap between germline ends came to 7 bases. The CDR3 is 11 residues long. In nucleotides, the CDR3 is TGTGCCAGCAGCCAGGGCTATGAGCAGTTCTTC. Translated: CASSQGYEQFF.

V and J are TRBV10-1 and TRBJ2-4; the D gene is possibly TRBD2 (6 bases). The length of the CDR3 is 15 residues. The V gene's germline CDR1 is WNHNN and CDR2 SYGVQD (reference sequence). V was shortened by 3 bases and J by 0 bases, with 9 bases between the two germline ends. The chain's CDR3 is CASSESGGAKNIQYF. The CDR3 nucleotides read TGCGCCAGCAGTGAATCCGGGGGAGCCAAAAACATTCAGTACTTC.